These 21 T cell receptor beta chains share one sample of origin, sequenced in a study of OX40 agonist ivuxolimab in advanced cancers. To prepare the library, the immunoSEQ multiplex PCR assay was applied. Not all clones reach the TCRdb copy of this immuneACCESS table, which keeps in-frame sequences only. Checked studies attribute under half of the gap to unresolved V genes and leave the rest unexplained. The sample table shows more than 40,000 clones, and 88% are seen once. In total, the top ten clones hold around 3.5% of the sample. This specimen was CD4+ or CD8+ T cells sorted from blood, taken in a trial of the OX40 agonist ivuxolimab. These receptor sequences come from an adult with an advanced solid tumor such as melanoma, head and neck, liver or kidney cancer.

The count of this clone is one. The chain links TRBV30 to TRBJ1-1, with TRBD1 as a possible D gene (5 bases). Germline V gives CDR1 GTSNPN, CDR2 SVGIG (reference sequence). This CDR3 is 11 amino acids long. V was pared by 5 bases and J by 6 bases, with 10 bases between. The CDR3 coding sequence is TGTGCCTGGTCTTTGGGGCCTGAAGCTTTCTTT. Translating gives CAWSLGPEAFF.

The rearrangement joins TRBV18 to TRBJ2-3; the D is unclear. Germline loops: CDR1 KGHSH, CDR2 LQKENI. V was shortened by 2 bases and J by 0 bases, with 15 bases between the two germline ends. The CDR3 contains 17 residues. The CDR3 loop is CASSPIGVSTSTDTQYF. DNA of the CDR3: TGTGCCAGCTCACCAATCGGTGTTAGCACAAGCACAGATACGCAGTATTTT.

The rearrangement joins TRBV6-1 to TRBJ2-3; D ambiguous. The CDR3 covers 16 residues. Trimming left V 3 bases short and J 2 bases short, with 15 bases between. CDR1 and CDR2 (germline): MNHNS, SASEGT. As DNA, the CDR3 is TGTGCCAGCAGTGATACGCCTTGGCCCCCCACAGATACGCAGTATTTT. It is translated as CASSDTPWPPTDTQYF.

The gene calls are TRBV10-3 and TRBJ2-3; perhaps D is TRBD1 or TRBD2 (5 bases each). This CDR3 spans 19 amino acids. Germline CDR1 reads ENHRY; CDR2 reads SYGVKD. V was cut by 0 bases and J by 7 bases, with 26 bases left in between. The chain's CDR3 is CAISESKQGKGTARYTQYF. For the CDR3, the DNA is TGTGCCATCAGTGAGTCAAAGCAGGGCAAAGGGACCGCACGGTATACGCAGTATTTT.

The DNA of the CDR3 is TGTGCCAGCTCACCTAGCCCCGACTCTGGAAACACCATATATTTT. Translated: CASSPSPDSGNTIYF. The J gene is TRBJ1-3, the V gene TRBV18; no reliable D call. This CDR3 is 15 amino acids long. The germline V and J ends were trimmed by 3 bases and 0 bases, with 9 bases remaining between them. Per germline, CDR1 KGHSH and CDR2 LQKENI.

This chain uses TRBV7-2 with TRBJ2-5, with 10 bases identical to TRBD2. Germline CDR1 and CDR2: SGHTA and FQGNSA. This CDR3 is 16 amino acids long. J lost 1 base, V lost 4 bases, and 6 bases had no gene match. The chain's CDR3 is CASSSTRLAGQETQYF. CDR3 nucleotides: TGTGCCAGCAGCTCGACCCGACTAGCGGGCCAAGAGACCCAGTACTTC.

This clone was seen once. V usage is TRBV28 and J usage is TRBJ2-7, with D maybe TRBD2 (6 bases). The CDR3 is 14 residues long. The germline V gene has CDR1 MDHEN and CDR2 SYDVKM. The V end was cut by 4 bases, the J end by 2 bases, with 12 bases between. CDR3 amino acids: CASSSLGGAYEQYF. The CDR3 DNA sequence: TGTGCCAGCAGTTCGTTAGGAGGGGCCTACGAGCAGTACTTC.

V usage is TRBV19 and J usage is TRBJ1-5, with 7 bases fitting TRBD1. Trimming cost V 1 base and J 2 bases; bases outside gene matches: 2. CDR3 length equals 15 residues. Germline-derived CDR1 and CDR2 are LNHDA and SQIVND (reference sequence). CDR3 sequence (DNA): TGTGCCAGTAGTATAGGAGACAGGGGCAATCAGCCCCAGCATTTT. Its translation: CASSIGDRGNQPQHF.

The V and J genes are TRBV19 and TRBJ2-3; either TRBD1 or TRBD2 may supply D (5 bases each). The CDR3 is made up of 14 amino acids. Germline CDR1 and CDR2: LNHDA and SQIVND (reference sequence). V lost 6 bases, J lost 1 base, and 11 bases lay in between. CDR3 DNA: TGTGCCAGTAGCCTAGTGGGGGGCACAGATACGCAGTATTTT. This sequence encodes CASSLVGGTDTQYF.

The J gene is TRBJ2-1, the V gene TRBV4-1; the D gene could be TRBD1 or TRBD2 (5 bases each). The CDR3 consists of 15 residues. Germline CDR1 is MGHRA and CDR2 is YSYEKL. The germline V and J ends were trimmed by 4 bases and 8 bases, with 18 bases remaining between them. Here the CDR3 DNA reads TGCGCCAGCAGCCTCTTCGGGACCCGGGGCGATGAGCAGTTCTTC. Protein sequence: CASSLFGTRGDEQFF.

V is TRBV14 and J is TRBJ1-6, with 9 bases lining up with TRBD1. Looked up from germline, CDR1 is SGHDN and CDR2 is FVKESK. J was trimmed by 8 bases and V by 4 bases; bases with no gene match: 9. The CDR3 consists of 16 residues. DNA of the CDR3: TGTGCCAGCAGCCCGCTGGCGGGACAGGGTTATTCACCCCTCCACTTT. Translated: CASSPLAGQGYSPLHF.

The chain has TRBV7-2 and TRBJ1-1; D possibly corresponds to TRBD1 (5 bases). The CDR3 has 13 amino acids. Germline CDR1 and CDR2: SGHTA and FQGNSA. V was trimmed by 4 bases and J by 1 base, leaving 7 bases between them. This CDR3 reads CASSSTGNTEAFF. The CDR3 region has the DNA TGTGCCAGCAGCTCCACAGGGAACACTGAAGCTTTCTTT.

The CDR3: CASRAAGLINQPQHF. Written as DNA, the CDR3 is TGTGCCAGCAGGGCGGCGGGGCTGATCAATCAGCCCCAGCATTTT. This chain links TRBV5-6 with TRBJ1-5, with D perhaps TRBD1 (5 bases). The ends were cut back, 5 bases at V and 3 bases at J, with 15 bases in the middle. Germline V lookup: CDR1 SGHDT, CDR2 YYEEEE. There are 15 residues in the CDR3.

This chain links TRBV19 with TRBJ2-5, with D possibly matching TRBD2 (7 bases). The V gene lost 2 bases and the J gene lost 5 bases, with 18 bases spanning the gap. The CDR3 has 16 residues. Germline V gene lookup returns CDR1 LNHDA and CDR2 SQIVND (reference sequence). CDR3 protein: CASSIPRPGGSETQYF. The CDR3 coding sequence is TGTGCCAGTAGTATACCCCGCCCGGGGGGCAGTGAGACCCAGTACTTC.

The chain has TRBV14 and TRBJ2-2, with a weak D call TRBD2 (5 bases). The CDR3 covers 18 residues. Between the trimmed V and J ends, which lost 3 bases and 1 base, there was a span of 18 bases. CDR1 and CDR2 (germline): SGHDN, FVKESK. This CDR3 reads CASSHTDPLDWNTGELFF. CDR3 DNA sequence: TGTGCCAGCAGCCACACTGATCCCTTGGACTGGAACACCGGGGAGCTGTTTTTT.

This chain connects TRBV6-4 to TRBJ1-2; 8 nucleotides match TRBD1. The CDR3 contains 13 residues. In germline, CDR1 is MRHNA, CDR2 SNTAGT. With 7 bases clipped from V and 3 bases from J, the junction kept 4 bases outside the gene matches. The CDR3 DNA is TGTGCCAGCACTGGACAGGGTTACTATGGCTACACCTTC. Translation: CASTGQGYYGYTF.

The gene calls are TRBV11-2 and TRBJ2-1; 7 bases line up with TRBD2. This CDR3 is built from 19 residues. Trimming cost V 4 bases and J 2 bases; bases outside gene matches: 17. Germline CDR1 reads SGHAT; CDR2 reads FQNNGV. The CDR3 DNA is TGTGCCAGCAGCTCCTATAGGAGGGGTCTAGCGGAGACCTACAATGAGCAGTTCTTC. This encodes CASSSYRRGLAETYNEQFF.

V gene TRBV21-1 combines with J gene TRBJ1-4. TRBV21-1 has pseudogene status. This CDR3 is 19 amino acids long. CDR3 nucleotides: TGTGCCAGCAGCAAAGCGCTAGGGGCGTGGCGGGGTGAAAGTGAAAAACTGTTTTTT. Translating it yields CASSKALGAWRGESEKLFF.

The rearrangement joins TRBV6-6 to TRBJ1-5, with D tentatively TRBD1 (6 bases). Germline V lookup: CDR1 MNHNY, CDR2 SVGAGI (reference sequence). Trimming left V 0 bases short and J 5 bases short, with 11 bases between. The CDR3 has 15 amino acids. CDR3 residues: CASSYSNKGDQPQHF. DNA of the CDR3: TGTGCCAGCAGTTACTCGAACAAGGGGGATCAGCCCCAGCATTTT.

For the CDR3, the DNA is TGTGCCAGCAGCTCCTCCGGTGGGGCTAGCGGGAATAGCTACGAGCAGTACTTC. This gives the protein CASSSSGGASGNSYEQYF. The chain uses TRBV11-3 and TRBJ2-7, with TRBD2 matching 9 bases. This CDR3 region has 18 residues. The V gene end was trimmed by 4 bases and the J gene end by 3 bases; junction bases not matched to a gene: 16. CDR1 SGHNT and CDR2 YENEEA come from the germline V gene. Looking up the rest from reference TRBV11-3 and TRBJ2-7 gives the full variable domain: EAGVVQSPRYKIIEKKQPVAFWCNPISGHNTLYWYLQNLGQGPELLIRYENEEAVDDSQLPKDRFSAERLKGVDSTLKIQPAELGDSAVYLCASSSSGGASGNSYEQYFGPGTRLTVT.

The J gene is TRBJ2-1, the V gene TRBV7-2; 12 bases fit TRBD2. The length of the CDR3 is 17 residues. Trimming cost V 5 bases and J 0 bases; bases outside gene matches: 5. The germline gives CDR1 SGHTA, CDR2 FQGNSA. CDR3: CASSPRTSGVSYNEQFF. The CDR3 nucleotides are TGTGCCAGCAGCCCTCGGACTAGCGGGGTCTCCTACAATGAGCAGTTCTTC.